This note documents a single T cell receptor beta chain sequence. Among the unsorted PBMC samples, replicate PCRs used roughly 300 ng DNA, 25,000 to 30,000 T cell genomes. Researchers sequenced unsorted PBMC DNA using ten immunoSEQ deep assay plates. Authors' data handling: ImmunoSEQ only sent back junction sequences with no quality scores, so filtering was done differently. TCRdb keeps only in-frame clones here, not all; method: immunoSEQ multiplex PCR. That table furnishes V, J and clone size, whereas the DNA furnished D and trimming. This table has about 510,000 clones, about 79% appearing once. Trimming at V came to 4 bases and at J to 5 bases, leaving 6 bases not matched to a gene. In germline, CDR1 is SGHKS, CDR2 YYEKEE (reference sequence). The CDR3 is 16 amino acids. Participating donors were healthy, HIV-negative adults free of recent acute infections or vaccinations. The record originates from a study of shared clonotypes between healthy human individuals.

Sample: PBMCs. The clonotype comes from a middle-aged woman in good health. Some clones in this sample may be carry-over from other donors' samples. The chain recombines TRBV5-5 with TRBJ2-3; TRBD2 matches 14 bases. The CDR3 bases are TGTGCCAGCAGCACCGGGACTAGCGGGAGATTAGATACGCAGTATTTT. Its protein is CASSTGTSGRLDTQYF.